Sequencing of this T cell receptor beta chain was carried out in a study of graft-versus-host responses after intestinal transplantation (dated by TCRdb to the early 2020s). Regarding the complete study: Multivisceral, liver-intestinal, or isolated intestinal transplants were received by the recipients. Rather than being sequenced by the commercial service, samples from three later patients were sequenced in-house on an Illumina MiSeq and processed with MiXCR. Alloreactive clones were identified by sequencing pre-transplant mixed lymphocyte reaction products and comparing them with unstimulated pre-transplant donor and recipient T cells. Every recipient was given anti-thymocyte globulin induction, then maintenance tacrolimus and steroids for approximately 3 years. Donor T cell macrochimerism was defined as a peak of at least 4% donor T cells among recipient peripheral blood mononuclear cells. The cohort enrolled 20 to 25 intestinal transplant recipients, one of whom was a retransplant, and a few patients without pretransplant specimens were excluded. After intestinal transplantation, graft-versus-host and host-versus-graft alloreactive T cell clones were followed in the graft, circulation and bone marrow using bulk TCR-beta CDR3 sequencing. Findings and caveats that apply to the study as a whole: The relatively low number and heterogeneity of intestinal transplant patients limited the conclusions. Patients with donor T cell macrochimerism had high GvH to HvG T cell clonal ratios in their allografts. GvH clones were detected in recipient bone marrow, and some of these GvH clones were observed earlier in ileal mucosa or blood, consistent with an intestinal mucosal origin. Early after transplant, peak levels of circulating GvH clones were found to be associated with declines in HvG clones.

Concerning this clone: No cognate antigen has been identified for it. Within one base of it there is no much larger clone, and no base qualities were kept.

The time point label here, explained by the study, means: cells obtained before transplantation from donor or recipient. CD3+CD4+ and CD3+CD8+ populations were FACS-sorted from unstimulated pre-transplant donor and recipient cells taken from spleen or lymph nodes. The cysteine opens and the phenylalanine closes a CDR3 of 16 amino acids. Only the CDR3 DNA stays, 48 bases, in frame from base 1. V ends up 5 bases short and J 2 bases short, with an unmatched junction base count of 7. The germline V gene (reference sequence) sets CDR1 to LNHDA and CDR2 to SQIVND. Preparation of the library involved the immunoSEQ multiplex PCR assay. In most patients, genomic DNA was isolated using the Qiagen DNeasy Blood and Tissue Kit and sent frozen to Adaptive Biotechnologies for TCR sequencing. For most patients, genomic DNA was subjected to high-throughput TCR-beta CDR3 sequencing by Adaptive Biotechnologies. On the authors' methods: TCR sequencing data were retrieved from Adaptive's ImmunoSEQ software for roughly 17 patients, whereas three other patients were processed with MiXCR and VDJtools. To correct CD4 versus CD8 sorting errors, sequences present in both subsets at a frequency ratio below 5:1 were removed. CDR3 nucleotide sequences shared between donor and recipient were removed because their origin could not be assigned. To be classed as alloreactive, a clone needed at least 2-fold expansion over unstimulated cells and a minimum CFSE-low frequency of 0.002% (template counts) or 0.001% (read counts). Clones detected in sequenced pre-transplant spleen, lymph node, or MLR CFSE-low populations of the donor or recipient were defined as mappable. The cumulative frequency of alloreactive clones was calculated as a percentage of all sequences, weighted by copy number. Not all clones reach the TCRdb copy of this immuneACCESS table, which keeps in-frame sequences only. Checked studies attribute under half of the gap to unresolved V genes and leave the rest unexplained. V and J calls and clone size are those listed in that table; D and trimming were worked out from the DNA. Recorded for this sample are about 100,000 clones; 87% of them occurred a single time. Roughly 1% of the sample rests with the top ten.

The receptor was derived from a human donor who was the organ donor for an intestinal transplant. This sample comprised unstimulated CD4+ T cells sorted from spleen or lymph node cells, obtained before transplant. The chain links TRBV19 with TRBJ2-3; 10 bases in the junction line up with TRBD2. The CDR3 in this case is CASSLGLADHTDTQYF. DNA sequence: TGTGCCAGTAGTCTCGGACTAGCGGACCACACAGATACGCAGTATTTT.